The entry below gives a single TCR beta chain sequence along with its context. Its antigen is not known. This specimen belongs to a study of response to subunit inactivated influenza vaccine. General observations from the study: The authors suggested that few new T cells are recruited per seasonal influenza vaccination.

After removal of 5 bases from V and 3 bases from J, the junction contained 9 bases not matched to a gene. The CDR3 is made up of 16 amino acids. TCRdb processed the RT-PCR reads anew with MiXCR; each CDR3 protein has one entry. The sample comprises 650,000 to 800,000 distinct CDR3 sequences, 15% to 20% of which are singletons, and about a tenth rests with the top ten. The sequencing here drew on PBMCs from blood, taken 4 to 6 days after vaccination. The chain employs TRBV12-3 or TRBV12-4 and TRBJ1-1; 10 bases map to TRBD1. The TCR sequence derives from a man over 45 who received an inactivated influenza vaccine. DNA of the CDR3: TGTGCCAGCAGTAGCGACAGGGGGCTGGGGTACACTGAAGCTTTCTTT. Amino acid sequence: CASSSDRGLGYTEAFF.